Here is one T cell receptor (beta chain) with its context. No antigen is known for it. It has no much larger one-base neighbor in the sample; base qualities were not kept. Each collaborating institution followed its own protocols to collect whole blood in K2EDTA tubes. For TCRbeta analysis, collaborator samples were shipped as frozen whole blood, as isolated PBMCs, or as DNA extracted from either sample type. The data were taken from a study of blood T cell repertoires in COVID-19 (dated by TCRdb to 2018 to 2021). Some background on the complete study: Samples from collaborators originated in the United States, Italy and Spain and spanned both the acute and convalescent phases of COVID-19. The material from the prospective study consisted of cDNA or gDNA derived from T cells, B-cell-depleted T cells, or PBMCs. Subjects who had been exposed to COVID-19, were actively infected with it, or had recovered from it provided the deeply sampled blood TCRbeta repertoires that made up the dataset. The repertoires were released in a freely available public database meant as a resource for research on the immune response to SARS-CoV-2. Samples came from the ongoing ImmuneRACE study (first 160 participants) plus 1,254 subjects from 6 global collaborators. A de-identified subject ID, COVID-19 status, age in years and sex were almost always included in the sample metadata. Where HLA class I and class II types were available, the types were taken from metadata supplied by the sample provider, not from assay-based typing.

The paper as a whole reports these results and caveats: How much clinical and demographic metadata was included differed by source and by participant, and the metadata was provided uncurated.

V trim: 8 bases; J trim: 2 bases; unmatched bases: 3. CDR1 and CDR2 are drawn from the germline V gene: MDHEN, SYDVKM. From the cysteine up to the phenylalanine, the CDR3 has a length of 12 residues. The sequence is cut down to CDR3 DNA, 36 bases in frame from base 1. TCRbeta CDR3 regions were amplified from genomic DNA using the immunoSEQ Assay, a bias-controlled multiplex PCR. The authors' analysis ran thus. The number of nucleated cells in each sample was estimated by amplification of reference gene primers within the assay. Sequence reads were collapsed and filtered to measure the absolute abundance of every unique TCRbeta CDR3 rearrangement. For each sample, productive Simpson clonality was calculated as the square root of Simpson's diversity index across productive rearrangements. Not all clones reach the TCRdb copy of this immuneACCESS table, which keeps in-frame sequences only. Checked studies attribute under half of the gap to unresolved V genes and leave the rest unexplained. D and trimming come from the DNA, and the V and J calls and clone size come from that table. Counted in this sample were more than 120,000 clones; approximately 84% of them appeared once. Roughly 2.5% of the sample comes from the top ten.

The sequence was collected from a human donor with acute or convalescent COVID-19. The donor label of this sample is uncertain. The chain uses TRBV28 and TRBJ2-7, with TRBD1 identical over 7 junction bases. Material for sequencing was peripheral blood. CDR3 sequence: CASQGQTYEQYF. The DNA sequence is given as TGTGCCAGCCAGGGACAGACCTACGAGCAGTACTTC.